This T cell receptor (beta chain) derives from a study of blood T cells in healthy people across ages. The ends lost 0 bases at V and 3 bases at J; junction bases unmatched: 7. The CDR3 sequence is 15 residues long. Germline values: CDR1 DFQATT, CDR2 SNEGSKA (reference sequence). Study findings and constraints: Among T cells, TCR beta diversity per million cells dropped roughly linearly as age rose.

Primed by a sample-barcoded 5' primer and a J-beta primer mix, a second PCR proceeded for about 6 to 12 cycles. TCRdb fed the 5' RACE reads into MiXCR, producing one record per CDR3 protein. The sample carries about 1.8 million distinct CDR3 sequences, about 50% recorded once. A few counts support this clonotype. Its specificity is unknown. Sequences were obtained from blood. The origin of this receptor is a woman aged 40 to 49 in good health. The chain links TRBV20-1 to TRBJ2-7, with 8 bases lining up with TRBD1. The CDR3: CSARDQAGGIYEQYF. Written as DNA, the CDR3 is TGCAGTGCTAGAGATCAGGCAGGGGGCATCTACGAGCAGTACTTC.